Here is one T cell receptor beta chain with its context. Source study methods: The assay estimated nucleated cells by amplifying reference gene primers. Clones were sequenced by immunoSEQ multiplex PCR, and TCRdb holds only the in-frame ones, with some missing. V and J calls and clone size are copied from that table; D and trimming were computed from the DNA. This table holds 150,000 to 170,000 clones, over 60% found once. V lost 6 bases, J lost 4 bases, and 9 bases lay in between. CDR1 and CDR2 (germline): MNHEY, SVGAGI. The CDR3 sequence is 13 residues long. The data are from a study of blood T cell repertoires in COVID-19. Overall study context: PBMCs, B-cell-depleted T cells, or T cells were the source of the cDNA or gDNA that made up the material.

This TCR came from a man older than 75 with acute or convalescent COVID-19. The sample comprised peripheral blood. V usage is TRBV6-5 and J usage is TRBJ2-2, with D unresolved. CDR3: CASSPSGTGELFF. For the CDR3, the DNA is TGTGCCAGCAGCCCCTCGGGCACCGGGGAGCTGTTTTTT.